The TCR beta chain under discussion was sequenced for a study of cytomegalovirus exposure and HLA in healthy donors. Study-wide findings and caveats: Later analysis identified a missense DCLRE1C variant that was linked to TCR beta V- and J-gene trimming.

The V segment lost 4 bases and the J segment 1 base; nucleotides outside the gene matches: 4. CDR1 and CDR2 (germline): SGDLS, YYNGEE. The CDR3 extends over 14 amino acids. With respect to this clone: The antigen is unknown.

The primer mix had 60 Vbeta and 13 Jbeta primers. In the authors' workflow: There were around 80 million unique TCR beta chains by a later count, and approximately 11 million of them were shared. Sequenced by immunoSEQ multiplex PCR; TCRdb stores in-frame clones only, minus some. That table gives V, J and clone size, and the DNA gave D and trimming. The specimen's table records more than 95,000 clones. The sequenced sample consisted of PBMCs. The receptor comes from a man younger than 30 in good health and CMV-seronegative. The chain recombines TRBV9 with TRBJ1-1; 7 bases map to TRBD1. CDR3 coding DNA: TGTGCCAGCAGCTTACAGGGGCAGAACACTGAAGCTTTCTTT. Translation gives CASSLQGQNTEAFF.